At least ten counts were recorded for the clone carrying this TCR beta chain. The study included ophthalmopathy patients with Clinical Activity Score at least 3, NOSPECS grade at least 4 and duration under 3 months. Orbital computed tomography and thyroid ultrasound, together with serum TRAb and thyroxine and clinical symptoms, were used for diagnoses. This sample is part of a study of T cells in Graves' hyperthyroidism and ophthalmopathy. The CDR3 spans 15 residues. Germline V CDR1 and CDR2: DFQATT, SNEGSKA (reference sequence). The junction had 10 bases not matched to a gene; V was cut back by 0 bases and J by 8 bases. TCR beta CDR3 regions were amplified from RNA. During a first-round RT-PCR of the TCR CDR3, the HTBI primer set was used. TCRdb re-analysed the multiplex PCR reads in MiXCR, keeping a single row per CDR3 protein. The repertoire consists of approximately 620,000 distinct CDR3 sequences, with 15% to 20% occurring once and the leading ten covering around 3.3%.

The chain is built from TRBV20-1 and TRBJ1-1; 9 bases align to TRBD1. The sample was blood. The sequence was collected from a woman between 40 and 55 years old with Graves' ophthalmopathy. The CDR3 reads CSARDPGTGTSEAFF. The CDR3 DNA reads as TGCAGTGCTAGAGATCCGGGGACAGGGACTTCCGAAGCTTTCTTT.